A selection of T cell receptor beta chains follows, all from one sample in a study of T cell responses to AZD1222 COVID-19 vaccine. The repertoire was sequenced with immunoSEQ multiplex PCR; TCRdb's copy has only in-frame clones and lacks some. The table records 100,000 to 150,000 clones, around 83% of them present only once. Here the sequenced sample was peripheral blood, taken 28 days after the second AZD1222 dose. The source is an adult who received the AZD1222 COVID-19 vaccine. Each CDR3 is given with its conserved first and last residue. The D gene is left open where the match is weak. Expanded clones get a size class; other rows say once, few or many, or leave the size out.

cdr3_aa cdr3_nt v_call d_call j_call clone_size
CASSSSARTGLNSPLHF TGTGCCAGCTCATCCTCAGCCAGGACAGGGTTGAATTCACCCCTCCACTTT TRBV18 TRBD1 TRBJ1-6 NA
CASSTPGNNSPLHF TGTGCCAGCAGTACCCCCGGGAATAATTCACCCCTCCACTTT TRBV6-6 NA TRBJ1-6 few
CATSDTTNYGYTF TGTGCCACCAGTGATACAACAAACTATGGCTACACCTTC TRBV24-1 NA TRBJ1-2 NA
CASSLGTGNTEAFF TGTGCCAGCAGCCTAGGGACAGGGAACACTGAAGCTTTCTTT TRBV7-9 TRBD1 TRBJ1-1 NA
CASSLRGQGLWSYTF TGTGCCAGCAGCTTAAGGGGACAGGGTCTATGGAGCTACACCTTC TRBV7-8 TRBD1 TRBJ1-2 NA
CASSRLGTGESEAFF TGTGCCAGCAGCCGCCTCGGGACAGGCGAATCTGAAGCTTTCTTT TRBV6-5 TRBD1 TRBJ1-1 NA
CAISGIFSGGQGLYEQYF TGTGCCATCAGTGGGATCTTTAGCGGGGGACAGGGGTTATACGAGCAGTACTTC TRBV10-3 NA TRBJ2-7 NA
CASSQEGSKTDYGYTF TGCGCCAGCAGCCAAGAAGGATCCAAGACAGACTATGGCTACACCTTC TRBV4-1 NA TRBJ1-2 NA
CASSLGLTPRGEKLFF TGCGCCAGCAGCCTGGGTCTCACACCCCGAGGGGAAAAACTGTTTTTT TRBV5-1 NA TRBJ1-4 NA
CASSLDSGWANVLTF TGTGCCAGCAGCTTAGATAGTGGTTGGGCCAACGTCCTGACTTTC TRBV7-9 NA TRBJ2-6 NA
CASSFGGNTIYF TGTGCCAGCAGCTTCGGGGGAAACACCATATATTTT TRBV11-2 NA TRBJ1-3 NA